The source of this T cell receptor (beta chain) is a study of T cells in localized non-small cell lung cancer. Broader study findings: Because only a single region of the tumor was sequenced, heterogeneity remains possible. T cell clonality was highest in uninvolved adjacent lung, above tumor. Out of the top 100 tumor clones, a median about 50 were seen in adjacent lung. Higher blood T cell density went with longer overall survival.

Generated by immunoSEQ multiplex PCR, the TCRdb table keeps only in-frame clones and is missing some. The sample has approximately 4,400 clones, around 40% seen once. In regard to this clone: Its specificity is not known.

The CDR3 runs to 17 residues. Trimming removed 0 bases from V and 9 bases from J, with 21 bases in between. Germline CDR1 KGHSH, CDR2 LQKENI. This sequence was found in a woman between 40 and 69 years old with stage I lung adenocarcinoma. The source was lung tumor tissue, collected before any cancer treatment. The chain joins TRBV18 to TRBJ2-1; the D gene is possibly TRBD1 (5 bases). The CDR3 DNA follows: TGTGCCAGCTCACCACCGCCAGCAGGGTACCGTAATGGTGAGCAGTTCTTC. It encodes CASSPPPAGYRNGEQFF.